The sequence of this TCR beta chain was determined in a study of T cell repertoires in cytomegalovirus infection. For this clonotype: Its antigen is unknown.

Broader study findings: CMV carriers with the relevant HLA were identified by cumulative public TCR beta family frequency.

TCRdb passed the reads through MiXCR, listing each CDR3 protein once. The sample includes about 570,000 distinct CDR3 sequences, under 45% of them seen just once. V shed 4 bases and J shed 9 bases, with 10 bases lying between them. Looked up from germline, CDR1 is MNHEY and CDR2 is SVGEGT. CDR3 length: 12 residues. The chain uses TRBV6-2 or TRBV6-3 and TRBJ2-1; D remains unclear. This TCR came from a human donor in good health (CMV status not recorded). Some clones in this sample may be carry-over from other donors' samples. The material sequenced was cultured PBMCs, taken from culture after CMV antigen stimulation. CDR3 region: CASSFARSEQFF. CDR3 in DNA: TGTGCCAGCAGTTTCGCTAGAAGTGAGCAGTTCTTC.